This is a list of T cell receptor beta chains from one sample in a study of blood T cell repertoires in COVID-19. Sequencing used immunoSEQ multiplex PCR; TCRdb keeps in-frame clones, though not all of them. The data hold approximately 70,000 clones, with more than 85% observed a single time. The sample taken for sequencing was peripheral blood. All receptors come from a man in his 70s with active COVID-19. The CDR3 runs from the conserved cysteine through the conserved F or W. The order of the fields is D gene, J gene, V gene, clone size, CDR3 DNA, CDR3 protein. D genes are given only for firm matches. Rows may omit the clone size; those that give it use once, few, many or a size class.

d_call: NA; j_call: TRBJ1-5; v_call: TRBV30; clone_size: NA; cdr3_nt: TGTGCCTGGGGGGCGGGAGGCCTGGGCAATCAGCCCCAGCATTTT; cdr3_aa: CAWGAGGLGNQPQHF
d_call: NA; j_call: TRBJ2-5; v_call: TRBV19; clone_size: NA; cdr3_nt: TGTGCCAGTAGTACGGTAATGGGGGAGGCAGAGACCCAGTACTTC; cdr3_aa: CASSTVMGEAETQYF
d_call: NA; j_call: TRBJ1-5; v_call: TRBV6-5; clone_size: NA; cdr3_nt: TGTGCCAGCATGGGGGGGGCATGGCAGCCCCAGCATTTT; cdr3_aa: CASMGGAWQPQHF
d_call: TRBD1; j_call: TRBJ1-3; v_call: TRBV16; clone_size: NA; cdr3_nt: TGTGCCAGCAGCCAATCGACAGGGCCCCCTGGAAACACCATATATTTT; cdr3_aa: CASSQSTGPPGNTIYF
d_call: TRBD2; j_call: TRBJ2-4; v_call: TRBV6-2/TRBV6-3; clone_size: NA; cdr3_nt: TGTGCCAGCAGCCCCGGGACTAGATGGGTCGATGGAAACATTCAGTACTTC; cdr3_aa: CASSPGTRWVDGNIQYF
d_call: NA; j_call: TRBJ2-2; v_call: TRBV6-5; clone_size: NA; cdr3_nt: TGTGCCAGCAGTAAGCGCCGGCTAGGGGCCGGGGAGCTGTTTTTT; cdr3_aa: CASSKRRLGAGELFF
d_call: NA; j_call: TRBJ2-7; v_call: TRBV15; clone_size: NA; cdr3_nt: TGTGCCACCAGCAGAGATCGGGCAGGGATCGGTGAGCAGTACTTC; cdr3_aa: CATSRDRAGIGEQYF
d_call: TRBD2; j_call: TRBJ2-2; v_call: TRBV7-2; clone_size: few; cdr3_nt: TGTGCCAGCAGCTTAGCGGGAGGGTACACCGGGGAGCTGTTTTTT; cdr3_aa: CASSLAGGYTGELFF
d_call: NA; j_call: TRBJ2-6; v_call: TRBV7-9; clone_size: NA; cdr3_nt: TGTGCCAGCAGCTCGGGGGCTGGGGCCAACGTCCTGACTTTC; cdr3_aa: CASSSGAGANVLTF
d_call: NA; j_call: TRBJ2-7; v_call: TRBV11-2; clone_size: NA; cdr3_nt: TGTGCCAGCAGCTTAGGGGCAGGGGTCCCCTACGAGCAGTACTTC; cdr3_aa: CASSLGAGVPYEQYF
d_call: NA; j_call: TRBJ2-7; v_call: TRBV4-1; clone_size: NA; cdr3_nt: TGCGCCAGCAGCCAAGAACCTTCCGGGCACAGGGTAGCCGAGCAGTACTTC; cdr3_aa: CASSQEPSGHRVAEQYF
d_call: NA; j_call: TRBJ2-5; v_call: TRBV6-2/TRBV6-3; clone_size: NA; cdr3_nt: TGTGCCAGCAGTTATTTGGGGCCCAACCGGGAGACCCAGTACTTC; cdr3_aa: CASSYLGPNRETQYF
d_call: TRBD2; j_call: TRBJ2-1; v_call: TRBV7-3; clone_size: few; cdr3_nt: TGTGCCAGCAGCCCCCTAGCGGGCCACGCCGGACAGTTCTTC; cdr3_aa: CASSPLAGHAGQFF
d_call: TRBD2; j_call: TRBJ2-7; v_call: TRBV13; clone_size: NA; cdr3_nt: TGTGCCAGCAGCCGCAGCGGGACCACCTACGAGCAGTACTTC; cdr3_aa: CASSRSGTTYEQYF
d_call: NA; j_call: TRBJ2-2; v_call: TRBV4-3; clone_size: once; cdr3_nt: TGCGCCAGCAGCCAAAATGTGGCAGGCGCGAACACCGGGGAGCTGTTTTTT; cdr3_aa: CASSQNVAGANTGELFF
d_call: TRBD2; j_call: TRBJ2-1; v_call: TRBV11-3; clone_size: once; cdr3_nt: TGTGCCAGCAGCCCCCAGGGACCGGGGGGTGGTGAGCAGTTCTTC; cdr3_aa: CASSPQGPGGGEQFF
d_call: NA; j_call: TRBJ2-5; v_call: TRBV2; clone_size: few; cdr3_nt: TGTGCCAGCAGCCTACAGGGTGAAGAGACCCAGTACTTC; cdr3_aa: CASSLQGEETQYF
d_call: NA; j_call: TRBJ2-5; v_call: TRBV7-2; clone_size: NA; cdr3_nt: TGTGCCAGCAGCTCGTCGACTAGCCAAGAGACCCAGTACTTC; cdr3_aa: CASSSSTSQETQYF